Shown below are 23 T cell receptor beta chains from a single sample sequenced in a study of blood T cell repertoires in COVID-19. TCRdb's copy holds only in-frame clones and misses some; the assay was immunoSEQ multiplex PCR. The top ten clones hold roughly 1.9% of a sample with 200,000 to 300,000 clones, around nine tenths of them seen once. The sequenced sample was peripheral blood. The receptor source for this set is a man aged 30 to 39 with active or convalescent COVID-19.

The chain couples TRBV7-8 to TRBJ1-1; D uncertain. V shed 5 bases and J shed 7 bases, with 14 bases lying between them. The CDR3 loop spans 13 amino acids. Germline CDR1 is SGHVS and CDR2 is FQNEAQ. The CDR3 DNA sequence: TGTGCCAGCAGCAGCTTATATGCCTATGAAGCTTTCTTT. Its protein product is CASSSLYAYEAFF. The variable domain in full, with the rest retrieved from reference TRBV7-8 and TRBJ1-1, is GAGVSQSPRYKVAKRGQDVALRCDPISGHVSLFWYQQALGQGPEFLTYFQNEAQLDKSGLPSDRFFAERPEGSVSTLKIQRTQQEDSAVYLCASSSLYAYEAFFGQGTRLTVV.

V and J are TRBV10-2 and TRBJ1-4, with no clear D. With 10 bases removed from V and 2 bases from J, the gap between germline ends came to 17 bases. This CDR3 contains 15 residues. The V gene's germline CDR1 is WSHSY and CDR2 SAAADI. This chain's CDR3 is CAIKPEGATNEKLFF. The CDR3 nucleotides are TGCGCCATCAAACCCGAGGGTGCCACTAATGAAAAACTGTTTTTT.

The rearrangement joins TRBV29-1 to TRBJ1-2; D may be TRBD1 (5 bases). Germline V gene data show CDR1 as SQVTM and CDR2 as ANQGSEA. The CDR3 spans 13 residues. V dropped 5 bases and J dropped 3 bases, with 13 bases sitting between them. The DNA of the CDR3 is TGCAGCGTTCAAATGACAGCCTACTATGGCTACACCTTC. Its translation: CSVQMTAYYGYTF.

This clone is a singleton in its sample. The chain recombines TRBV7-2 with TRBJ2-5, with 7 bases that match TRBD2. V lost 3 bases, J lost 2 bases, and 6 bases stayed unmatched. This CDR3 has 15 amino acids. The V gene's germline CDR1 is SGHTA and CDR2 FQGNSA. CDR3 sequence reads: CASSFSPGLQETQYF. CDR3 nucleotide sequence: TGTGCCAGCAGCTTTTCCCCGGGACTACAAGAGACCCAGTACTTC. The full variable domain, with the rest looked up from reference TRBV7-2 and TRBJ2-5, is GAGVSQSPSNKVTEKGKDVELRCDPISGHTALYWYRQSLGQGLEFLIYFQGNSAPDKSGLPSDRFSAERTGGSVSTLTIQRTQQEDSAVYLCASSFSPGLQETQYFGPGTRLLVL.

The rearrangement links TRBV7-2 to TRBJ2-5; the D gene is possibly TRBD2 (6 bases). The V gene's germline CDR1 is SGHTA and CDR2 FQGNSA. The length of the CDR3 is 15 residues. V was shortened by 5 bases and J by 2 bases, with 15 bases between the two germline ends. CDR3 coding DNA: TGTGCCAGCAGCCGGGACTCCGCTGATCAAGAGACCCAGTACTTC. Residues: CASSRDSADQETQYF.

CDR3 in DNA: TGTGCCAGCAGCCCCCTGCGGGACAGGAACACTGAAGCTTTCTTT. Its translation: CASSPLRDRNTEAFF. The chain recombines TRBV4-2 with TRBJ1-1; 7 bases agree with TRBD1. Germline CDR1 is LGHNA and CDR2 is YNFKEQ. The CDR3 has 15 amino acids. The V and J ends lost 4 bases and 1 base, in that order; junction bases with no gene match: 6.

This chain joins TRBV10-1 and TRBJ2-7, with 7 bases matching TRBD1. The trim removed 3 bases at V and 6 bases at J, leaving 2 bases unmatched. CDR1 is WNHNN, CDR2 SYGVQD, per germline (reference sequence). CDR3 length: 12 residues. CDR3 region: CASSDRQGEQYF. The CDR3 bases are TGCGCCAGCAGTGATAGACAGGGCGAGCAGTACTTC.

This rearrangement joins TRBV5-1 to TRBJ2-3, with D perhaps matching TRBD1 (5 bases). Looked up from germline, CDR1 is SGHRS and CDR2 is YFSETQ. The V and J ends lost 4 bases and 2 bases respectively, with 11 bases between them. The CDR3 is 14 residues long. The DNA for the CDR3 is TGCGCCAGCAGCGGAACAGGTGCCACAGATACGCAGTATTTT. Protein: CASSGTGATDTQYF.

CDR3 region: CASSVVGQGGGYTF. CDR3 nucleotide sequence: TGTGCCAGCAGCGTAGTTGGACAGGGTGGTGGCTACACCTTC. V usage is TRBV9 and J usage is TRBJ1-2, with 8 bases matching TRBD1. CDR1 and CDR2 (germline): SGDLS, YYNGEE. CDR3 length equals 14 residues. V dropped 0 bases and J dropped 7; count of bases not matched to a gene: 5. Based on the CDR3 plus reference TRBV9 and TRBJ1-2, the full variable domain is DSGVTQTPKHLITATGQRVTLRCSPRSGDLSVYWYQQSLDQGLQFLIQYYNGEERAKGNILERFSAQQFPDLHSELNLSSLELGDSALYFCASSVVGQGGGYTFGSGTRLTVV.

The rearrangement uses TRBV7-2 and TRBJ2-1, with D tentatively TRBD1 (6 bases). The CDR3 runs 15 residues. Germline CDR1 SGHTA, CDR2 FQGNSA. Trimming stripped 1 base from V and 6 bases from J, with 13 bases between. CDR3 loop: CASSLDRVPSNEQFF. In DNA, the CDR3 is TGTGCCAGCAGCTTAGACAGGGTTCCCAGCAATGAGCAGTTCTTC.

J is TRBJ1-1 and V is TRBV7-9; no firm D call. Germline CDR1 reads SEHNR; CDR2 reads FQNEAQ (reference sequence). Trimming pared 6 bases from V and 4 bases from J, leaving 21 bases between. This CDR3 is built from 16 residues. The chain's CDR3 is CASRPPPKSGFTEAFF. CDR3 coding DNA: TGTGCCAGCAGACCACCCCCCAAATCGGGGTTCACTGAAGCTTTCTTT.

The J gene is TRBJ2-7, the V gene TRBV25-1, with 11 positions matching TRBD1. In germline, CDR1 is MGHDK, CDR2 SYGVNS. The CDR3 is made up of 14 amino acids. V gave up 7 bases and J gave up 3 bases; unmatched junction bases: 5. The CDR3 region is CASTRGTGGYEQYF. For the CDR3, the DNA is TGTGCCAGCACGAGGGGGACAGGGGGCTACGAGCAGTACTTC.

The V call is TRBV5-1, the J call TRBJ1-1; tentatively, D is TRBD1 (5 bases). Trimming stripped 2 bases from V and 0 bases from J, with 14 bases between. The CDR3 is made up of 16 amino acids. Germline values: CDR1 SGHRS, CDR2 YFSETQ. The CDR3 DNA reads TGCGCCAGCAGCTTCAGGGTAGGGGCCATGAACACTGAAGCTTTCTTT. The encoded protein is CASSFRVGAMNTEAFF. Complete variable domain (other parts from reference TRBV5-1 and TRBJ1-1): KAGVTQTPRYLIKTRGQQVTLSCSPISGHRSVSWYQQTPGQGLQFLFEYFSETQRNKGNFPGRFSGRQFSNSRSEMNVSTLELGDSALYLCASSFRVGAMNTEAFFGQGTRLTVV.

The chain carries TRBV6-5 and TRBJ1-6; TRBD1 might be the D (6 bases). The V end was cut by 2 bases, the J end by 8 bases, with 13 bases between. Per the germline V gene, CDR1 is MNHEY and CDR2 is SVGAGI. CDR3 length: 15 amino acids. The CDR3 DNA sequence: TGTGCCAGCAGTTACGTTCGCAGGGGCCATTCACCCCTCCACTTT. Its protein is CASSYVRRGHSPLHF.

V gene TRBV11-2 combines with J gene TRBJ2-1, with TRBD1 as a possible D gene (5 bases). There are 14 residues in the CDR3. Germline V gene data show CDR1 as SGHAT and CDR2 as FQNNGV. V lost 5 bases and J 4 bases, leaving 12 bases between the germline ends. CDR3 bases: TGTGCCAGCAGCCCAGGACACGTATACAATGAGCAGTTCTTC. Its protein is CASSPGHVYNEQFF.

This clone was observed a few times. The rearrangement links TRBV18 to TRBJ1-6; TRBD1 aligns across 7 bases. This CDR3 comprises 15 residues. V was pared by 3 bases and J by 9 bases, with 8 bases of the junction left unmatched. Germline CDR1 is KGHSH and CDR2 is LQKENI. CDR3 sequence: CASSPSTGTSSPLHF. CDR3 coding DNA: TGTGCCAGCTCACCGTCGACAGGGACTTCTTCACCCCTCCACTTT. Full variable domain (rest looked up from reference TRBV18 and TRBJ1-6): NAGVMQNPRHLVRRRGQEARLRCSPMKGHSHVYWYRQLPEEGLKFMVYLQKENIIDESGMPKERFSAEFPKEGPSILRIQQVVRGDSAAYFCASSPSTGTSSPLHFGNGTRLTVT.

The rearrangement uses TRBV10-3 and TRBJ1-2; no firm D call. Trimming took off 5 bases at V and 1 base at J, with 8 bases between the two ends. There are 13 residues in the CDR3. Per germline, CDR1 ENHRY and CDR2 SYGVKD. The CDR3 spells CAISPDFNYGYTF. The CDR3 bases are TGTGCCATCAGTCCAGACTTTAACTATGGCTACACCTTC.

This clone occurred a few times. V is TRBV5-5 and J is TRBJ1-5; D not certain. The CDR3 spans 14 residues. From germline, CDR1 is SGHKS and CDR2 YYEKEE (reference sequence). Between the trimmed V and J ends, which lost 0 bases and 2 bases, there was a span of 6 bases. This CDR3 is CASSLGGGNQPQHF. As DNA, the CDR3 is TGTGCCAGCAGCTTGGGGGGAGGCAATCAGCCCCAGCATTTT.

This chain joins TRBV19 and TRBJ2-1; TRBD2 might be the D (6 bases). Germline V gene sequence: CDR1 LNHDA, CDR2 SQIVND (reference sequence). V lost 4 bases and J 5 bases, leaving 18 bases between the germline ends. The CDR3 spans 16 residues. CDR3 coding DNA: TGTGCCAGTAGTACTATCCGGGGGTCGCGCGACAATGAGCAGTTCTTC. Translating gives CASSTIRGSRDNEQFF.

The chain combines TRBV27 with TRBJ2-1; D not resolved. The CDR3 runs 15 residues. Trimming removed 5 bases from V and 0 bases from J, with 11 bases in between. Germline V gene sequence: CDR1 MNHEY, CDR2 SMNVEV (reference sequence). In nucleotides, the CDR3 is TGTGCCAGCAGTCCAGACATAAGCTCCTACAATGAGCAGTTCTTC. Its protein product is CASSPDISSYNEQFF.

This clone showed up just once. CDR3 sequence reads: CASTSGTGGFAEQFF. CDR3 sequence (DNA): TGTGCCAGCACCTCAGGAACAGGGGGTTTTGCTGAGCAGTTCTTC. The chain couples TRBV5-6 to TRBJ2-1, with 8 bases identical to TRBD1. This CDR3 region has 15 residues. V was pared by 6 bases and J by 9 bases, with 14 bases of the junction left unmatched. Germline V lookup: CDR1 SGHDT, CDR2 YYEEEE. Complete variable domain (other parts from reference TRBV5-6 and TRBJ2-1): DAGVTQSPTHLIKTRGQQVTLRCSPKSGHDTVSWYQQALGQGPQFIFQYYEEEERQRGNFPDRFSGHQFPNYSSELNVNALLLGDSALYLCASTSGTGGFAEQFFGPGTRLTVL.

V usage is TRBV4-3 and J usage is TRBJ1-2, with D perhaps matching TRBD1 (6 bases). V shed 1 base and J shed 7 bases, with 10 bases lying between them. Germline-derived CDR1 and CDR2 are LGHNA and YSLEER. The CDR3 is made up of 13 amino acids. This CDR3 reads CASSQAARGGYTF. The CDR3, as DNA: TGCGCCAGCAGCCAAGCGGCCAGGGGTGGCTACACCTTC.

CDR3 sequence reads: CASSQGPPDTQYF. CDR3 in DNA: TGTGCCAGCAGCCAAGGGCCCCCAGATACGCAGTATTTT. The chain carries TRBV3-1 (or the pseudogene TRBV3-2) and TRBJ2-3; D not certain. Per the germline V gene, CDR1 is LGHDT and CDR2 is YNNKEL (reference sequence). CDR3 length equals 13 residues. Trimming took 1 base from V and 4 from J, leaving 6 bases between them.